This T cell receptor beta chain appears in the sequencing data of a study of regulatory T cells in long-lasting Graves disease. CDR3 length: 16 residues. V was clipped by 5 bases and J by 1 base; unmatched bases: 3. As to time point: persistent/refractory GD, antithyroid drugs over 5 years with positive TRAb. PBMC RNA was the source of the TCR library. American Thyroid Association guidelines were used to diagnose Graves' disease. EDTA tubes held 9 to 10 milliliters of peripheral blood from each patient. General observations from the study: Favored gene segments in persistent disease were TRBV28, TRBJ1-2 and TRBJ2-5.

According to the study, TCR beta libraries were built with iRepertoire HTBI primers and CDR3-region Arm-PCR. Per the authors' pipeline: The samples yielded roughly 64 TRBV and roughly 15 TRBJ segments. TCRdb recomputed calls from the multiplex PCR reads with MiXCR, one row per CDR3 protein. What appears here as the V and J calls and clone size reflects TCRdb's work, not the paper's. The sample shows around 460,000 distinct CDR3 sequences, 20% to 25% of them seen only once. This clonotype is a singleton in its sample. What it binds is unknown. The source material was peripheral blood mononuclear cells (PBMCs), sampled when the disease was refractory, from a patient treated with antithyroid drugs. This clonotype was sampled from a female donor with Graves disease. The chain employs TRBV12-3 or TRBV12-4 and TRBJ2-1, with TRBD2 matching over 12 bases. CDR3 nucleotides: TGTGCCAGCAGTATGACTAGCGGGGGATCCTACAATGAGCAGTTCTTC. Translated: CASSMTSGGSYNEQFF.